The TCR beta chain described here comes from a study of blood T cell repertoires in COVID-19. The data were produced by immunoSEQ multiplex PCR, yet TCRdb's version contains in-frame clones alone and is incomplete. Among about 370,000 clones listed, around 90% were seen once. The V end lost 0 bases, the J end lost 6 bases, and 12 bases lay between the germline ends. This CDR3 region has 15 residues. Per germline, CDR1 SGDLS and CDR2 YYNGEE. The chain couples TRBV9 to TRBJ2-2; D is possibly TRBD2 (6 bases). Specimen: peripheral blood. The source of this sequence is a man between 18 and 35 years old with active or convalescent COVID-19. The CDR3 coding sequence is TGTGCCAGCAGCGTAGTGGGGACGGGGGCCGGGGAGCTGTTTTTT. Translating it yields CASSVVGTGAGELFF.